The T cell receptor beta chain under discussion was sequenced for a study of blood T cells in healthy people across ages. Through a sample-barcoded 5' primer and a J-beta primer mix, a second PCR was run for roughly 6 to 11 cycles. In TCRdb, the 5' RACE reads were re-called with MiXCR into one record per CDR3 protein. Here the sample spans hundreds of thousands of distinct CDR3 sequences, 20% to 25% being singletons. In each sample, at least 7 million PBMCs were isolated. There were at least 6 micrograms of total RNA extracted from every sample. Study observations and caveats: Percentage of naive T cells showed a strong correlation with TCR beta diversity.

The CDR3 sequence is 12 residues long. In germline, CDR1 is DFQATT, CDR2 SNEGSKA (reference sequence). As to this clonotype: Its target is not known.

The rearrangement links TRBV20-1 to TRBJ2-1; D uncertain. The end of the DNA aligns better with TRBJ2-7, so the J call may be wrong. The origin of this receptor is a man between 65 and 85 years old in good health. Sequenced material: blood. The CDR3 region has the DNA TGCAGTGCTAGAGATAATCATTACGAGCAGTACTTC. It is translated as CSARDNHYEQYF.